This paragraph reports one T cell receptor (beta chain). Its antigen is currently unknown. Those patients with uncontrolled infection, other autoimmune disease, pregnancy or lactation were excluded. The PBMCs were sourced from fresh peripheral blood (about 10 ml). The data stem from a study of T cells in Graves' hyperthyroidism and ophthalmopathy. Study-wide findings and caveats: Model predictions of ophthalmopathy came a median 6.5 months before onset. Peripheral blood also featured most of the thyroid clonotypes expanded above 0.001.

The investigators amplified TCR beta CDR3 regions from RNA transcripts. HTBI primers were employed in a first-round RT-PCR of the TCR CDR3. TCRdb called the multiplex PCR reads again in MiXCR, with one record for every CDR3 protein. This sample has about 260,000 distinct CDR3 sequences, with over 15% found just once. Sequenced sample: blood. This receptor was taken from a young woman with Graves' ophthalmopathy.

Written as DNA, the CDR3 is TGTGCCAGCAGCACTCTCCGGAACGAGCAGTACTTC. Translating it yields CASSTLRNEQYF. The rearrangement uses TRBV7-8 and TRBJ2-7; D remains unclear. This CDR3 is built from 12 residues. The V gene lost 5 bases and the J gene lost 5 bases, with 10 bases spanning the gap. The germline CDR1 and CDR2 sequences are SGHVS and FQNEAQ. Variable domain in full (rest from reference TRBV7-8 and TRBJ2-7): GAGVSQSPRYKVAKRGQDVALRCDPISGHVSLFWYQQALGQGPEFLTYFQNEAQLDKSGLPSDRFFAERPEGSVSTLKIQRTQQEDSAVYLCASSTLRNEQYFGPGTRLTVT.